Listed here are 17 T cell receptor beta chains from one sample, sequenced in a study of T cell responses to AZD1222 COVID-19 vaccine. Sequencing used immunoSEQ multiplex PCR; TCRdb keeps in-frame clones, though not all of them. The profile shows 65,000 to 90,000 clones, about 90% of them singletons. Specimen: peripheral blood, collected on day 0 of AZD1222 vaccination. The receptors come from an adult in good health.

The chain carries TRBV2 and TRBJ2-3, with TRBD2 matching 8 bases. V lost 5 bases to trimming and J lost 5 bases; unmatched junction nucleotides: 12. Germline assignment: CDR1 SNHLY and CDR2 FYNNEI. The CDR3 is made up of 16 amino acids. In nucleotides, the CDR3 is TGTGCCAGCAGTCGCAGAGCGGGAGCAGGGAGAGATACGCAGTATTTT. It is translated as CASSRRAGAGRDTQYF.

This chain joins TRBV10-1 and TRBJ2-3; D is ambiguous. Germline CDR1 is WNHNN and CDR2 is SYGVQD (reference sequence). Deletions cut 4 bases from V and 2 bases from J, with 7 bases between. This CDR3 is 13 amino acids long. The CDR3 DNA follows: TGCGCCAGCAGTGGACTTAACACAGATACGCAGTATTTT. Translating it yields CASSGLNTDTQYF.

The V gene is TRBV6-2 or TRBV6-3, the J gene TRBJ1-2; D is uncertain. Germline CDR1 MNHEY, CDR2 SVGEGT. V was shortened by 7 bases and J by 6 bases, with 18 bases between the two germline ends. The CDR3 covers 14 residues. The CDR3 DNA is TGTGCCAGCAACCCCCGGGAACCTCCTCATGGCTACACCTTC. Protein product: CASNPREPPHGYTF.

V gene TRBV7-9 combines with J gene TRBJ2-3, with 9 positions matching TRBD1. The CDR3 covers 18 residues. The trim removed 3 bases at V and 0 bases at J, leaving 10 bases unmatched. From germline, CDR1 is SEHNR and CDR2 FQNEAQ (reference sequence). The CDR3 loop is CASSFLGAGTGSTDTQYF. CDR3 sequence (DNA): TGTGCCAGCAGCTTTCTGGGCGCGGGGACAGGGAGCACAGATACGCAGTATTTT.

The chain couples TRBV2 to TRBJ2-4; TRBD2 might be the D (6 bases). V lost 3 bases, J lost 2 bases, and 14 bases lay in between. Germline CDR1 is SNHLY and CDR2 is FYNNEI. The CDR3 has 16 amino acids. The CDR3 spells CASSDGQAGSKNIQYF. The CDR3 nucleotides read TGTGCCAGCAGTGACGGCCAGGCGGGGTCCAAAAACATTCAGTACTTC.

The chain is built from TRBV27 and TRBJ2-1; no firm D call. CDR1 and CDR2 (germline): MNHEY, SMNVEV (reference sequence). Trimming shortened V by 2 bases and J by 3 bases, and 14 bases separated the two germline ends. The CDR3 totals 16 residues. The DNA for the CDR3 is TGTGCCAGCAGTTTAATGGGTACGGCCTACTACAATGAGCAGTTCTTC. Protein: CASSLMGTAYYNEQFF.

The chain recombines TRBV2 with TRBJ2-1; D tentatively fits TRBD1 or TRBD2 (5 bases each). In germline, CDR1 is SNHLY, CDR2 FYNNEI. The ends were cut back, 7 bases at V and 8 bases at J, with 27 bases in the middle. The CDR3 consists of 17 residues. The CDR3 DNA reads as TGTGCCAGCATTTCCACTGGTGTTGGGGCGGGTATGGATGAGCAGTTCTTC. Protein: CASISTGVGAGMDEQFF.

The V call is TRBV5-1, the J call TRBJ1-5; TRBD1 is a possible D gene (5 bases). This CDR3 is built from 15 residues. Germline lookup yields CDR1 SGHRS and CDR2 YFSETQ. The ends were cut back, 0 bases at V and 2 bases at J, with 9 bases in the middle. For the CDR3, the DNA is TGCGCCAGCAGCTTGGCAGGGTCTGGCAATCAGCCCCAGCATTTT. Its translation: CASSLAGSGNQPQHF.

This rearrangement joins TRBV29-1 to TRBJ1-5, with D tentatively TRBD1 (6 bases). Germline V CDR1 and CDR2: SQVTM, ANQGSEA. The CDR3 length is 14 residues. V lost 6 bases and J lost 1, with 13 bases in between. In DNA, the CDR3 is TGCAGCGTCTCAAGGGGGGACAGCAATCAGCCCCAGCATTTT. Amino acids: CSVSRGDSNQPQHF.

This clone has a handful of counts. The gene calls are TRBV18 and TRBJ1-6; TRBD1 matches at 9 bases. This CDR3 comprises 15 residues. V shed 3 bases and J 8 bases; nucleotides not matched to a gene: 5. Germline V gene data show CDR1 as KGHSH and CDR2 as LQKENI. Here the CDR3 reads CASSPGTGNDSPLHF. The CDR3, as DNA: TGTGCCAGCTCACCTGGGACAGGGAATGATTCACCCCTCCACTTT.

The chain combines TRBV27 with TRBJ2-3, with 16 bases identical to TRBD2. V was pared by 5 bases and J by 6 bases, with 5 bases of the junction left unmatched. Germline V gives CDR1 MNHEY, CDR2 SMNVEV (reference sequence). This CDR3 spans 16 amino acids. DNA for the CDR3: TGTGCCAGCAGTCCCGGGACTAGCGGGGGGGTGGATACGCAGTATTTT. Amino acid sequence: CASSPGTSGGVDTQYF.

The chain's CDR3 is CASSPPSVPNTEAFF. The CDR3 DNA sequence: TGTGCCAGCTCACCACCAAGTGTCCCTAACACTGAAGCTTTCTTT. This sequence joins TRBV18 and TRBJ1-1, with D unresolved. Germline loops: CDR1 KGHSH, CDR2 LQKENI. This CDR3 spans 15 amino acids. V was clipped by 0 bases and J by 2 bases, with 10 bases between them.

The chain uses TRBV3-1 (or the pseudogene TRBV3-2) and TRBJ2-3; a weak D match, TRBD1 (5 bases). Germline V CDR1 and CDR2: LGHDT, YNNKEL (reference sequence). The CDR3 length is 15 residues. V was shortened by 0 bases and J by 2 bases, with 9 bases between the two germline ends. This CDR3 reads CASSQDGAPTDTQYF. The CDR3 region has the DNA TGTGCCAGCAGCCAAGATGGGGCCCCCACAGATACGCAGTATTTT.

V is TRBV13 and J is TRBJ1-6; 7 nucleotides line up with TRBD1. This CDR3 comprises 12 residues. Germline V gives CDR1 PRHDT, CDR2 FYEKMQ (reference sequence). Losses at the gene ends were 2 bases for V and 12 bases for J; bases not matched to a gene: 1. CDR3 DNA: TGTGCCAGCAGCTTAAGGGGGCAACCCCTCCACTTT. As protein: CASSLRGQPLHF.

This clone was seen once. The J gene is TRBJ1-4, the V gene TRBV6-5; D call uncertain. From germline, CDR1 is MNHEY and CDR2 SVGAGI. The CDR3 length is 14 residues. The V end was cut by 6 bases, the J end by 8 bases, with 16 bases between. CDR3 coding DNA: TGTGCCAGCAGCGCCCGGGAAGTAGAGGAAAAACTGTTTTTT. Protein sequence: CASSAREVEEKLFF.

This chain links TRBV7-3 with TRBJ1-5, with D unresolved. The CDR3 totals 15 residues. Trimming left V 3 bases short and J 4 bases short, with 13 bases between. The germline gives CDR1 SGHTA, CDR2 FQGTGA. Here the CDR3 reads CASSFPLRGNQPQHF. The CDR3 nucleotides read TGTGCCAGCAGCTTTCCCCTAAGAGGAAATCAGCCCCAGCATTTT.

The gene calls are TRBV20-1 and TRBJ1-1; D possibly corresponds to TRBD1 (5 bases). The germline gives CDR1 DFQATT, CDR2 SNEGSKA (reference sequence). This CDR3 contains 11 residues. The CDR3 spells CQGTSNTEAFF. The CDR3 DNA reads as TGCCAAGGGACTTCGAACACTGAAGCTTTCTTT.